This T cell receptor beta chain stems from a study of T-cell memory formation after mild COVID-19. Study conclusions and caveats: Mostly located in CM and EM were contracting CD4+ clones, with contracting CD8+ clones located in EMRA.

There are 16 residues in the CDR3. CDR1 and CDR2 (germline): SGHAT, FQNNGV. Trimming at V came to 4 bases and at J to 4 bases, leaving 7 bases not matched to a gene. As for this clonotype: Its specificity is unknown.

Using its own MiXCR run on the 5' RACE reads, TCRdb lists one record per CDR3 protein. The sample carries 550,000 to 600,000 distinct CDR3 sequences, 17% recorded once. This chain connects TRBV11-2 to TRBJ2-2, with 9 bases fitting TRBD2. The source material was PBMCs or a T cell subset sorted from them (not recorded which). The receptor was derived from an adult woman who had mild COVID-19 (a few samples of this study predate the infection). Cell type and time point are not known. CDR3 region: CASSSWTSEVTGELFF. The CDR3 bases are TGTGCCAGCAGCTCCTGGACTAGCGAGGTCACCGGGGAGCTGTTTTTT.